This T cell receptor (beta chain) is drawn from a study of early T cells in non-severe SARS-CoV-2 infection. Study context: Unpaired chains resulted from sequencing bulk RNA of unsorted whole blood.

The V end lost 4 bases, the J end lost 2 bases, and 15 bases lay between the germline ends. CDR1 is LGHDT and CDR2 is YNNKEL in the germline V gene (reference sequence). The CDR3 spans 15 residues. TCRdb independently ran MiXCR on the 5' RACE reads; one entry per CDR3 protein. This sample has around 55,000 distinct CDR3 sequences; around an eighth occur once, and the top ten carry less than 4.5%. This clonotype was found a few times. The chain recombines TRBV3-1 with TRBJ2-7; no clear D. The clonotype originates from an adult who was a healthcare worker with PCR-confirmed SARS-CoV-2 infection or an uninfected control (not recorded which). Source material: whole blood. CDR3 sequence: CASSPGSINPYEQYF. CDR3 DNA sequence: TGTGCCAGCAGCCCAGGCAGCATAAACCCCTACGAGCAGTACTTC.